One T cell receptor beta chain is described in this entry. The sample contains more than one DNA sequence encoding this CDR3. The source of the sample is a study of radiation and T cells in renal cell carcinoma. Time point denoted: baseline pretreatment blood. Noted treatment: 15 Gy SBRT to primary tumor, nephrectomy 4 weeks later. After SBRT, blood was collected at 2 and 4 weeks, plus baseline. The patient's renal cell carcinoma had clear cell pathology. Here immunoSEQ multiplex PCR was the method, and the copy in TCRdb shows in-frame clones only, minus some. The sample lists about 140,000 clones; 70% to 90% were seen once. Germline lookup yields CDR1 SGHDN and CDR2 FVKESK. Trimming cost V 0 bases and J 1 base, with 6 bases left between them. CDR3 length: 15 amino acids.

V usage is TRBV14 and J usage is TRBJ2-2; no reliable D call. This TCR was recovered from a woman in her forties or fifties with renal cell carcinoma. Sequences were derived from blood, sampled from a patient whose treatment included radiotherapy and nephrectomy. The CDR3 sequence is CASSQELGNTGELFF. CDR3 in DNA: TGTGCCAGCAGCCAAGAGCTAGGGAACACCGGGGAGCTGTTTTTT.